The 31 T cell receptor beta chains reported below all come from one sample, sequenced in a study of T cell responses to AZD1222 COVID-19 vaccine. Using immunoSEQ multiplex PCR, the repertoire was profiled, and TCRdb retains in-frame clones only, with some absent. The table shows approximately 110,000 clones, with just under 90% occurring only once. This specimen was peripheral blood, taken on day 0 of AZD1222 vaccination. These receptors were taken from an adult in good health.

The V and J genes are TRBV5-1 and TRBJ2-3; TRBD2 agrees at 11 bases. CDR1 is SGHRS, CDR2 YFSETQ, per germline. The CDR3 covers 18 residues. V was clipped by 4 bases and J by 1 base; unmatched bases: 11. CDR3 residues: CASSISGTSGTRTDTQYF. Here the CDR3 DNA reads TGCGCCAGCAGCATCTCCGGGACTAGCGGTACTCGCACAGATACGCAGTATTTT.

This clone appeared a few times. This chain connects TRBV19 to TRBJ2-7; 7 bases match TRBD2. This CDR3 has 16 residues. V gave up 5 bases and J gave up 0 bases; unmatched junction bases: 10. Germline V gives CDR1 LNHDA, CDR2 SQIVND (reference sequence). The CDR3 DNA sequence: TGTGCCAGTAGTCCCTTGTGGGAGGGAAGCTCCTACGAGCAGTACTTC. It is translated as CASSPLWEGSSYEQYF.

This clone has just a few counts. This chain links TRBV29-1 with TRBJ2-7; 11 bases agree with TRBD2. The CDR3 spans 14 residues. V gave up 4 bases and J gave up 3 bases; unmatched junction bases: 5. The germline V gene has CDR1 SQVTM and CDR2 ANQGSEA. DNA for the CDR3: TGCAGCGTTGCTAGACTAGCGGGAAACTACGAGCAGTACTTC. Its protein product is CSVARLAGNYEQYF.

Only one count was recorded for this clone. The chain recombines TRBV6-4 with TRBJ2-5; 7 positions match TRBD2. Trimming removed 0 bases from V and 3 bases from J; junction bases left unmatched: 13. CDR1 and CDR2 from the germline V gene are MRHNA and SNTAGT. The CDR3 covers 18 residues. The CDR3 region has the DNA TGTGCCAGCAGTGACTCGGGGTTGTTGCGGGAGTTTGAAGAGACCCAGTACTTC. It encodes CASSDSGLLREFEETQYF.

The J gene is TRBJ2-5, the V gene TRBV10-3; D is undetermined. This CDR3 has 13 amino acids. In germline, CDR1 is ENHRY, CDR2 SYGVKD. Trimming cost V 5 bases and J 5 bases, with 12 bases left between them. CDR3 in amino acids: CAISYRVGETQYF. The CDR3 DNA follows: TGTGCCATCAGTTATCGGGTGGGGGAGACCCAGTACTTC.

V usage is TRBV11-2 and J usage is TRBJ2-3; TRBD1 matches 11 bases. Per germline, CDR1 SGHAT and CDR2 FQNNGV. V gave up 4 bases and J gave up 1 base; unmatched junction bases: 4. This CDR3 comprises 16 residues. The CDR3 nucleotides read TGTGCCAGCAGCTCGGGACAGGGGGTTCGCACAGATACGCAGTATTTT. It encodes CASSSGQGVRTDTQYF.

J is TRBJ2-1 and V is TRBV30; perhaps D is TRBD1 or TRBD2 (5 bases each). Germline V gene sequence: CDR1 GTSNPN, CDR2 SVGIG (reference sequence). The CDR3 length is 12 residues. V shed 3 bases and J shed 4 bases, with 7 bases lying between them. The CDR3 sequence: CAWSGAYNEQFF. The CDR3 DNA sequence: TGTGCCTGGAGCGGGGCGTACAATGAGCAGTTCTTC.

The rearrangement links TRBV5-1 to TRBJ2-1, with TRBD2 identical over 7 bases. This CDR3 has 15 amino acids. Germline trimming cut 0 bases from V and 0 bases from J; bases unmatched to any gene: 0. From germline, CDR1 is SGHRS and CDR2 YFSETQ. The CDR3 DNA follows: TGCGCCAGCAGCTTGGGCGGGAGCTCCTACAATGAGCAGTTCTTC. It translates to CASSLGGSSYNEQFF.

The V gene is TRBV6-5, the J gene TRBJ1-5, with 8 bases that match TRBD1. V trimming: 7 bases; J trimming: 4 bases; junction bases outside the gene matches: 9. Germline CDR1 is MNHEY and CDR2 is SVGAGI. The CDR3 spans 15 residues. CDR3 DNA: TGTGCCAGCACAATCACATGGGACAGGAATCAGCCCCAGCATTTT. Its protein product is CASTITWDRNQPQHF.

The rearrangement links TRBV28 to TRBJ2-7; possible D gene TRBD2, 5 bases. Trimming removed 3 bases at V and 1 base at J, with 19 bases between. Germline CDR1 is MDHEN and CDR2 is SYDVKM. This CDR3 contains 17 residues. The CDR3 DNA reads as TGTGCCAGCAGTTTTCCTCCGGAGAGGGCCGGGTCCTACGAGCAGTACTTC. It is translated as CASSFPPERAGSYEQYF.

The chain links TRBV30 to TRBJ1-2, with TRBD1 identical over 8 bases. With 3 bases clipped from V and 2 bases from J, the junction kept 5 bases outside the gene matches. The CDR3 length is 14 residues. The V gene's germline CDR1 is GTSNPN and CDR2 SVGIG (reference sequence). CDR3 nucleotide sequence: TGTGCCTGGAGCCACGGGACAGGAAACTATGGCTACACCTTC. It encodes CAWSHGTGNYGYTF.

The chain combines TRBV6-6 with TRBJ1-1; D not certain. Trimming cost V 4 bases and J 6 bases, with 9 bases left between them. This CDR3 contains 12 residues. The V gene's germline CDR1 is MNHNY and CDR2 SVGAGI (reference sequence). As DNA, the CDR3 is TGTGCCAGCAGTTCCTCGTCCGCTGAAGCTTTCTTT. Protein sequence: CASSSSSAEAFF.

The CDR3 region is CASSSLRAGGPREQFF. The CDR3 DNA sequence: TGTGCCAGCAGTTCCCTGCGAGCGGGAGGGCCCCGTGAGCAGTTCTTC. V usage is TRBV6-5 and J usage is TRBJ2-1, with TRBD2 identical over 10 bases. The J segment lost 9 bases and the V segment lost 4 bases, leaving 12 bases of the junction unmatched. CDR3 length: 16 amino acids. The germline gives CDR1 MNHEY, CDR2 SVGAGI.

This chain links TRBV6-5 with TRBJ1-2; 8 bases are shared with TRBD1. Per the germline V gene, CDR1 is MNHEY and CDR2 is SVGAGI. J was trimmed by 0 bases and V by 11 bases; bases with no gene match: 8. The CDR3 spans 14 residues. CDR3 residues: CALQGVAANYGYTF. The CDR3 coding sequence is TGTGCCTTACAGGGGGTTGCGGCTAACTATGGCTACACCTTC.

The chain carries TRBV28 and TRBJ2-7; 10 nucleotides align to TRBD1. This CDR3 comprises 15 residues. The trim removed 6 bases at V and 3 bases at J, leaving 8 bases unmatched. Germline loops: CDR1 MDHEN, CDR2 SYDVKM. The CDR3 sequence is CASRPSGQGIYEQYF. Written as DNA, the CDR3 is TGTGCCAGCAGGCCTTCGGGACAGGGGATCTACGAGCAGTACTTC.

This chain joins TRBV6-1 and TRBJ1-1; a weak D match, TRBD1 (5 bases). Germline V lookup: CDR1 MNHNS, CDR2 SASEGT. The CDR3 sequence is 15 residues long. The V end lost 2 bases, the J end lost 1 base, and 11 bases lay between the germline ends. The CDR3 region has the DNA TGTGCCAGCAGTGAAAGGGGCCGGGGGAACACTGAAGCTTTCTTT. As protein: CASSERGRGNTEAFF.

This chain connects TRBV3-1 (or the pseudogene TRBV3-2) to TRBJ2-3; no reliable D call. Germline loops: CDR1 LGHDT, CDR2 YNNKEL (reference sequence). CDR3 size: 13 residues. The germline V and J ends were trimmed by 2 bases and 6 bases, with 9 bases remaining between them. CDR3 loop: CASSQSAGDTQYF. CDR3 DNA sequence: TGTGCCAGCAGCCAAAGCGCCGGGGATACGCAGTATTTT.

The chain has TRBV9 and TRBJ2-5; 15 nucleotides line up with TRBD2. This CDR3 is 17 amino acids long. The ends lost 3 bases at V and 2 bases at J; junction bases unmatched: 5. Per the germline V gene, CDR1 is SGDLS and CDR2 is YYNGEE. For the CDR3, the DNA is TGTGCCAGCAGCGCTGGACTAGCGGGGGGGTTACAAGAGACCCAGTACTTC. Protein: CASSAGLAGGLQETQYF.

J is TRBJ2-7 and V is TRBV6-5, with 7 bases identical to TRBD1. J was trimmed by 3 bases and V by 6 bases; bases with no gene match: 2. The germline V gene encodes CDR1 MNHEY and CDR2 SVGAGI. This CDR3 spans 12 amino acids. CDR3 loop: CASRTGLYEQYF. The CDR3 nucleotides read TGTGCCAGCAGGACAGGGCTCTACGAGCAGTACTTC.

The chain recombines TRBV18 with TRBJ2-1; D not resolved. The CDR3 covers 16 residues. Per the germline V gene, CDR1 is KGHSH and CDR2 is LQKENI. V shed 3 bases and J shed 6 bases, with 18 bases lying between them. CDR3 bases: TGTGCCAGCTCACCGGGGTTGGGGATTGGGTCCAATGAGCAGTTCTTC. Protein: CASSPGLGIGSNEQFF.

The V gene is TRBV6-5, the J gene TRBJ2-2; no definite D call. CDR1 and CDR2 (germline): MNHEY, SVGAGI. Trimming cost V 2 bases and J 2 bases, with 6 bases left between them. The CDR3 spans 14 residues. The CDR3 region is CASSYGINTGELFF. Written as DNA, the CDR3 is TGTGCCAGCAGTTACGGCATCAACACCGGGGAGCTGTTTTTT.

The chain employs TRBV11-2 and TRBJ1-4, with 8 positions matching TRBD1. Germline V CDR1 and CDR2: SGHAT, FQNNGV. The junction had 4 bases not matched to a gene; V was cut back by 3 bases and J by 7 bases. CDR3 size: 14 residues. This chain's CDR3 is CASSFSRGREKLFF. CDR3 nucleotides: TGTGCCAGCAGCTTCTCCAGGGGGCGTGAAAAACTGTTTTTT.

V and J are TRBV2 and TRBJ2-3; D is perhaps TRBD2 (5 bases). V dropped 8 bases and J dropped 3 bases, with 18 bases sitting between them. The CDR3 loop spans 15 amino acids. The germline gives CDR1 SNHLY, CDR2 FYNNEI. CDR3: CASLAPLALTDTQYF. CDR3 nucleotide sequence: TGTGCCAGCCTAGCCCCCCTAGCTCTAACAGATACGCAGTATTTT.

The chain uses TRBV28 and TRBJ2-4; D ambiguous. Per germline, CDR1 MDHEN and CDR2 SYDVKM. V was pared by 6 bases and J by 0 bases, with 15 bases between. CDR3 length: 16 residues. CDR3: CASSPAQELAKNIQYF. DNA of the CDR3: TGTGCCAGCAGCCCTGCCCAGGAGCTAGCCAAAAACATTCAGTACTTC.

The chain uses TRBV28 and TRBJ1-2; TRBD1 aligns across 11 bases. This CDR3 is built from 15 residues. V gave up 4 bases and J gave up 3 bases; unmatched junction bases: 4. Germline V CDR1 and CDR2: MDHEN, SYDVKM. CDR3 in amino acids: CASSSGTGGYYGYTF. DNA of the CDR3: TGTGCCAGCAGTTCCGGGACAGGGGGTTACTATGGCTACACCTTC.

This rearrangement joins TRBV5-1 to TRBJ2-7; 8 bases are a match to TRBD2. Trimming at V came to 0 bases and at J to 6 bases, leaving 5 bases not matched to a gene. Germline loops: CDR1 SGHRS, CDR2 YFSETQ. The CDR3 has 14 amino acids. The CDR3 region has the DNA TGCGCCAGCAGCTTGGAGGGTAGCGGGACCGAGCAGTACTTC. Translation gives CASSLEGSGTEQYF.

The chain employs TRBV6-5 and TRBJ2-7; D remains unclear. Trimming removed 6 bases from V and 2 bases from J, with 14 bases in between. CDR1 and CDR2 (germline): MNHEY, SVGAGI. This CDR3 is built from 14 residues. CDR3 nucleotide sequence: TGTGCCAGCAGCGTCACAAGTAAGGCCTACGAGCAGTACTTC. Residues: CASSVTSKAYEQYF.

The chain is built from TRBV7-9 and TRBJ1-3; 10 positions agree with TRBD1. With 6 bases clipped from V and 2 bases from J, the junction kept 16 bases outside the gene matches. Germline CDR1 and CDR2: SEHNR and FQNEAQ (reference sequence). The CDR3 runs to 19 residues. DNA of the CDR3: TGTGCCAGCAGTCGGGGGGACAGGGGTCTCTCTATCGCTGGAAACACCATATATTTT. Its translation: CASSRGDRGLSIAGNTIYF.

CDR3 loop: CASSLSGSGDEQFF. CDR3 bases: TGTGCCAGCAGTCTTAGCGGGAGTGGAGATGAGCAGTTCTTC. The chain recombines TRBV2 with TRBJ2-1, with 9 nucleotides matching TRBD2. Germline V gene sequence: CDR1 SNHLY, CDR2 FYNNEI. The CDR3 spans 14 residues. V trimming: 5 bases; J trimming: 8 bases; junction bases outside the gene matches: 7. Variable domain in full (rest from reference TRBV2 and TRBJ2-1): EPEVTQTPSHQVTQMGQEVILRCVPISNHLYFYWYRQILGQKVEFLVSFYNNEISEKSEIFDDQFSVERPDGSNFTLKIRSTKLEDSAMYFCASSLSGSGDEQFFGPGTRLTVL.

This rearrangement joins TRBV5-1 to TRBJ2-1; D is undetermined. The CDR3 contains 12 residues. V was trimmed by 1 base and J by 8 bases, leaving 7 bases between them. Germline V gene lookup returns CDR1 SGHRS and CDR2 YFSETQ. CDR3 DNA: TGCGCCAGCAGCTTGCTGCCGGATGAGCAGTTCTTC. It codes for CASSLLPDEQFF. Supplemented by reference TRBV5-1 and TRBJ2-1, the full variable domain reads KAGVTQTPRYLIKTRGQQVTLSCSPISGHRSVSWYQQTPGQGLQFLFEYFSETQRNKGNFPGRFSGRQFSNSRSEMNVSTLELGDSALYLCASSLLPDEQFFGPGTRLTVL.

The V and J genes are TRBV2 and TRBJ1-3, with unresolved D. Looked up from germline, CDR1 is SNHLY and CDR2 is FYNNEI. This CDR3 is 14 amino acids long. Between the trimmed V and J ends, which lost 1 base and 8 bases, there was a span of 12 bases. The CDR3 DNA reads TGTGCCAGCAGTGAAGGTGCCGGGCCCGACACCATATATTTT. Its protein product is CASSEGAGPDTIYF.